The sequence of this T cell receptor (beta chain) was determined in a study of cytomegalovirus exposure and HLA in healthy donors. Study outcomes and limitations: Reportedly, diagnosis of cytomegalovirus status by the classifier showed high specificity and sensitivity. One cluster of highly shared sequence variants probably arose as a sequencing artifact.

Amplification used 60 Vbeta primers and 13 Jbeta primers. TCRdb's table, derived via immunoSEQ multiplex PCR, lists solely in-frame clones and lacks some. Among roughly 170,000 clones listed, 70% to 90% were seen once. Concerning this clone: Its target is unknown.

The CDR3 runs to 16 residues. V shed 5 bases, J shed 2 bases, and the junction held 8 bases outside the gene matches. CDR1 SGHTA and CDR2 FQGNSA come from the germline V gene. Sequenced: PBMCs. This sequence joins TRBV7-2 and TRBJ2-2; 7 bases are a match to TRBD2. This receptor was identified in a young woman in good health and CMV-seronegative. CDR3 sequence (DNA): TGTGCCAGCAGCACAAATCGACTAGCTAACACCGGGGAGCTGTTTTTT. It translates to CASSTNRLANTGELFF.